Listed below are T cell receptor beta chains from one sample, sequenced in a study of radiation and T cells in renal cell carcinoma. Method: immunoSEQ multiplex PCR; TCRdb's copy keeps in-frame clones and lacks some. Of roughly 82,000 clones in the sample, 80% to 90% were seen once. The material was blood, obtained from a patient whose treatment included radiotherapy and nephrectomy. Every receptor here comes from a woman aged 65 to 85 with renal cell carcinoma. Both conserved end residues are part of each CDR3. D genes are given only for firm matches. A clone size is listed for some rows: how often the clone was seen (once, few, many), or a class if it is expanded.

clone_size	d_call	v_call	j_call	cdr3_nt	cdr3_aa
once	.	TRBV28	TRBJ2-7	TGTGCCAGCAGCAAACCGGGGAGCTCCTACGAGCAGTACTTC	CASSKPGSSYEQYF
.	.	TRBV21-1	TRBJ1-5	TGTGCCAACAGAGAGCTCTCCGGCAATCAGCCCCAGCATTTT	CANRELSGNQPQHF
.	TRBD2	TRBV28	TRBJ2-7	TGTGCCAGCAGTTTTCTAGCGGGATCGTACGAGCAGTACTTC	CASSFLAGSYEQYF
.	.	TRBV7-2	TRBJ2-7	TGTGCCAGCAGCTTAGCGGTCCAGCGCGAGCAGTACTTC	CASSLAVQREQYF
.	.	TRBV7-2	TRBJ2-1	TGTGCCAGCAGCTTCGGCAGGGGCAATGAGCAGTTCTTC	CASSFGRGNEQFF
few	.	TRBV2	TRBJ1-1	TGTGCCAGCAGGGAGACCAGGGGCAGGGACACTGAAGCTTTCTTT	CASRETRGRDTEAFF
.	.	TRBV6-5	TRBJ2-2	TGTGCCAGCAAGACAGGAGGGGCGGACACCGGGGAGCTGTTTTTT	CASKTGGADTGELFF
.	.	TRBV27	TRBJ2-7	TGTGCCAGCATTGGAAGAAGGGGGGGGTCCTACGAGCAGTACTTC	CASIGRRGGSYEQYF
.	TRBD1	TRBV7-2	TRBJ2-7	TGTGCCAGCACCCTACAGGGGGCGGCCTACGAGCAGTACTTC	CASTLQGAAYEQYF
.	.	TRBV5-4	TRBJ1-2	TGTGCCAGCAGCTTACAGGACGGCTATGGGGACACCTTC	CASSLQDGYGDTF
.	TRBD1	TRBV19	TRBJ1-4	TGTGCCAGTAGTAGGGACAGCCTCAATGAAAAACTGTTTTTT	CASSRDSLNEKLFF
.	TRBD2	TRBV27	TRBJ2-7	TGTGCCAGCTATCGAGCGGGGGGTCCCTACGAGCAGTACTTC	CASYRAGGPYEQYF
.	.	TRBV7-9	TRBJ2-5	TGTGCCAGCAGCTTAGAGGGGAGGTACCAAGAGACCCAGTACTTC	CASSLEGRYQETQYF
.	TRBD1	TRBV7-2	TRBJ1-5	TGTGCCAGCAGCTTGTCGCAGGGGGCGTATAGCAATCAGCCCCAGCATTTT	CASSLSQGAYSNQPQHF
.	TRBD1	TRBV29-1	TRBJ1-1	TGCAGCGCGACAGGGGGCGCGGACATGAACACTGAAGCTTTCTTT	CSATGGADMNTEAFF
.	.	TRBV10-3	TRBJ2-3	TGTGCCATCGGGACAGATACGCAGTATTTT	CAIGTDTQYF
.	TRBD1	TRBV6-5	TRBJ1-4	TGTGCCAGCAGTTACTCGACAGGGGAAAGACTGTTTTTT	CASSYSTGERLFF
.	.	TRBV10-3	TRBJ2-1	TGTGCCATTGAGGGGGGTTCCTACAATGAGCAGTTCTTC	CAIEGGSYNEQFF
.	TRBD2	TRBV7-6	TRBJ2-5	TGTGCCAGCAGCTACCGATACGGGGGGGAGACCCAGTACTTC	CASSYRYGGETQYF
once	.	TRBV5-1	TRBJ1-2	TGCGCCAGCAGCGCAGACGGGGCCTATGGCTACACCTTC	CASSADGAYGYTF
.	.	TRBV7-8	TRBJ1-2	TGTGCCTCGATAGGAGTCTATGGCTACACCTTC	CASIGVYGYTF
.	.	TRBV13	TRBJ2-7	TGTGCCAGCAGCCCCCCTTTTCTACAGGACGAGCAGTACTTC	CASSPPFLQDEQYF
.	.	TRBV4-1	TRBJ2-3	TGCGCCAGCAGCCTCACAACCCCCCGGGGGAGCACAGATACGCAGTATTTT	CASSLTTPRGSTDTQYF
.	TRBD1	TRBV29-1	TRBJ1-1	TGCAGCGTTGGGTATCGACAGGGACCGAAGGAAGCTTTCTTT	CSVGYRQGPKEAFF
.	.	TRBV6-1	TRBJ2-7	TGTGCCAGCAAATCGGGGCTTCTCGAGCAGTACTTC	CASKSGLLEQYF
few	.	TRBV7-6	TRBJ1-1	TGTGCCAGCAGCCCCTCCGGAGGAAACACTGAAGCTTTCTTT	CASSPSGGNTEAFF
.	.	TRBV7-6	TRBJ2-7	TGTGCCAGCAGCACCACAGGGAATCAGCAGTACTTC	CASSTTGNQQYF
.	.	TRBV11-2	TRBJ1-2	TGTGCCAGCAGCTTACGGGGGTTTGCAGTGAATGGCTACACCTTC	CASSLRGFAVNGYTF
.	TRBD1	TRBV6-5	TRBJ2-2	TGTGCCAGTCGCAGGGGGCAAGACACCGGGGAGCTGTTTTTT	CASRRGQDTGELFF
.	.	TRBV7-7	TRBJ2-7	TGTGCTAGCAGCCCGACAGTTTACTCCTACGAGCAGTACTTC	CASSPTVYSYEQYF
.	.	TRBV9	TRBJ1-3	TGTGCCAGCAGCCCTCCCGGGGACACCATATATTTT	CASSPPGDTIYF
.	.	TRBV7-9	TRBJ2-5	TGTGCTAGTAGCAATGCAGGGGGGGAGACCCAGTACTTC	CASSNAGGETQYF
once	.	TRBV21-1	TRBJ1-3	TGTGCCAGCAGCACCCGGGACAGGCGGTCTACTGGAAACACCATATATTTT	CASSTRDRRSTGNTIYF
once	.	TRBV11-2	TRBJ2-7	TGTGCCAGCAGCTTAGTCGGCAGGGGCTACGAGCAGTACTTC	CASSLVGRGYEQYF
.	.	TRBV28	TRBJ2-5	TGTGCCAGCAGTTTAAAAAAGGAGACCCAGTACTTC	CASSLKKETQYF